Shown below are 24 T cell receptor beta chains from a single sample sequenced in a study of cytomegalovirus exposure and HLA in healthy donors. The PCR ran on 60 Vbeta and 13 Jbeta primers. Sequencing used immunoSEQ multiplex PCR; TCRdb keeps in-frame clones, though not all of them. The sample yields approximately 210,000 clones, approximately 87% seen once. The sample comprised PBMCs. These receptors came from a man younger than 45 in good health and CMV-seronegative.

The chain combines TRBV6-5 with TRBJ2-5; D is possibly TRBD2 (5 bases). The germline gives CDR1 MNHEY, CDR2 SVGAGI. The CDR3 is 14 residues long. The V end was cut by 5 bases, the J end by 5 bases, with 15 bases between. The CDR3, as DNA: TGTGCCAGCAGTCTGGGGAGAAGCGAGGAGACCCAGTACTTC. This sequence encodes CASSLGRSEETQYF.

Concerning this clone: At one of its ends the junction is not consistent with the germline gene, which may arise from a read error. The chain uses TRBV7-6 and TRBJ1-4; D uncertain. This CDR3 has 14 amino acids. The germline CDR1 and CDR2 sequences are SGHVS and FNYEAQ. As DNA, the CDR3 is TGTGCCAGCAGCCTAGCGGGCGGAGGGGAAAAACTGTTTTTT. Protein: CASSLAGGGEKLFF.

The rearrangement links TRBV20-1 to TRBJ1-1; no reliable D call. This CDR3 contains 11 residues. V dropped 5 bases and J dropped 6 bases, with 10 bases sitting between them. Germline V gene lookup returns CDR1 DFQATT and CDR2 SNEGSKA (reference sequence). In DNA, the CDR3 is TGCAGTGCTTCCTCTCTGTCTGAAGCTTTCTTT. As protein: CSASSLSEAFF.

The chain recombines TRBV5-1 with TRBJ1-5; no definite D call. Deletions cut 4 bases from V and 2 bases from J, with 7 bases between. The CDR3 contains 13 residues. Germline V gene lookup returns CDR1 SGHRS and CDR2 YFSETQ. In DNA form, the CDR3 reads TGCGCCAGCAGCATTGAGGGCAATCAGCCCCAGCATTTT. This gives the protein CASSIEGNQPQHF.

This chain uses TRBV11-1 with TRBJ1-1, with 8 bases that match TRBD1. CDR1 and CDR2 (germline): SGHAT, FQDESV (reference sequence). This CDR3 contains 15 residues. V gave up 5 bases and J gave up 3 bases; unmatched junction bases: 8. CDR3 nucleotides: TGTGCCAGCAGCCGAACCCTACAGGGGGACACTGAAGCTTTCTTT. Its translation is CASSRTLQGDTEAFF.

This clone showed up just a few times. The chain carries TRBV30 and TRBJ1-4; TRBD1 is a possible D gene (6 bases). V dropped 0 bases and J dropped 0 bases, with 8 bases sitting between them. The CDR3 consists of 15 residues. CDR1 and CDR2 (germline): GTSNPN, SVGIG (reference sequence). The DNA for the CDR3 is TGTGCCTGGAGTGTCCGACAGGCAACTAATGAAAAACTGTTTTTT. Translation gives CAWSVRQATNEKLFF.

The genes are TRBV6-6 and TRBJ1-5; TRBD1 matches 9 bases. Per germline, CDR1 MNHNY and CDR2 SVGAGI (reference sequence). With 2 bases clipped from V and 5 bases from J, the junction kept 4 bases outside the gene matches. There are 15 residues in the CDR3. The CDR3 bases are TGTGCCAGCAGTTACGTGGACAGGGGAGATCAGCCCCAGCATTTT. Translated: CASSYVDRGDQPQHF.

J is TRBJ2-5 and V is TRBV27, with D tentatively TRBD1 (6 bases). Between the trimmed V and J ends, which lost 5 bases and 0 bases, there was a span of 10 bases. Germline CDR1 and CDR2: MNHEY and SMNVEV (reference sequence). The CDR3 is 14 amino acids. The CDR3 protein is CASSRRDNQETQYF. In DNA form, the CDR3 reads TGTGCCAGCAGTCGCCGGGACAACCAAGAGACCCAGTACTTC.

The V gene is TRBV19, the J gene TRBJ1-1, with a possible D match to TRBD1 (5 bases). Germline V gene data show CDR1 as LNHDA and CDR2 as SQIVND (reference sequence). Trimming left V 5 bases short and J 3 bases short, with 7 bases between. There are 12 residues in the CDR3. CDR3 in amino acids: CASSFRDTEAFF. CDR3 in DNA: TGTGCCAGTAGTTTCAGGGACACTGAAGCTTTCTTT.

The chain couples TRBV28 to TRBJ1-2; 7 nucleotides match TRBD1. Per germline, CDR1 MDHEN and CDR2 SYDVKM. The CDR3 extends over 13 amino acids. V was clipped by 6 bases and J by 8 bases; unmatched bases: 9. The CDR3 reads CASRGPTGRGYTF. CDR3 nucleotide sequence: TGTGCCAGCAGGGGACCGACAGGGCGAGGCTACACCTTC.

CDR3 DNA: TGTGCCAGCAGTGTGGTAGCGGGTTCCGGCGAGCAGTACTTC. It yields the protein CASSVVAGSGEQYF. The chain has TRBV2 and TRBJ2-7, with TRBD2 matching 7 bases. Germline trimming cut 4 bases from V and 6 bases from J; bases unmatched to any gene: 9. Germline V CDR1 and CDR2: SNHLY, FYNNEI. This CDR3 has 14 amino acids.

This chain links TRBV11-2 with TRBJ2-2; 9 bases match TRBD2. The germline gives CDR1 SGHAT, CDR2 FQNNGV. Unmatched junction bases numbered 8, after V lost 5 bases and J lost 4 bases. The CDR3 sequence is 16 residues long. The CDR3 region is CASSISSGISTGELFF. Written as DNA, the CDR3 is TGTGCCAGCAGCATTTCTAGCGGGATAAGCACCGGGGAGCTGTTTTTT.

V is TRBV9 and J is TRBJ1-2; D ambiguous. This CDR3 has 14 residues. In germline, CDR1 is SGDLS, CDR2 YYNGEE. Trimming stripped 4 bases from V and 2 bases from J, with 12 bases between. The CDR3 DNA sequence: TGTGCCAGCAGCCCACTCAGGAACAACTATGGCTACACCTTC. Residues: CASSPLRNNYGYTF.

The chain recombines TRBV11-2 with TRBJ2-2; D unclear. Germline lookup yields CDR1 SGHAT and CDR2 FQNNGV. The CDR3 covers 11 residues. V lost 5 bases, J lost 6 bases, and 4 bases lay in between. The CDR3 nucleotides read TGTGCCAGCAGCCTGTCCGGGGAGCTGTTTTTT. Encoded protein: CASSLSGELFF.

This chain connects TRBV11-2 to TRBJ2-7; 13 bases map to TRBD2. Germline V gene lookup returns CDR1 SGHAT and CDR2 FQNNGV. This CDR3 contains 18 residues. Germline trimming cut 0 bases from V and 2 bases from J; bases unmatched to any gene: 7. CDR3 in amino acids: CASSLDLPGLAGPYEQYF. CDR3 DNA sequence: TGTGCCAGCAGCTTAGATCTCCCGGGACTAGCGGGGCCCTACGAGCAGTACTTC.

This chain links TRBV5-1 with TRBJ2-1, with TRBD1 matching over 9 bases. This CDR3 region has 15 residues. V dropped 4 bases and J dropped 3; count of bases not matched to a gene: 5. Looked up from germline, CDR1 is SGHRS and CDR2 is YFSETQ. CDR3 protein: CASSRTGDRYNEQFF. CDR3 nucleotides: TGCGCCAGCAGCCGGACAGGGGATCGCTACAATGAGCAGTTCTTC.

The V and J genes are TRBV5-8 and TRBJ1-1, with D perhaps matching TRBD1 (5 bases). Germline-derived CDR1 and CDR2 are SGHTS and YDEGEE. This CDR3 spans 13 amino acids. V lost 0 bases and J 7 bases, leaving 10 bases between the germline ends. In DNA form, the CDR3 reads TGTGCCAGCAGCTTGGGAGACAGAGGTGAAGCTTTCTTT. Its protein product is CASSLGDRGEAFF.

Only one count was recorded for this clone. The V call is TRBV7-9, the J call TRBJ1-1; 7 bases map to TRBD1. Trimming cost V 5 bases and J 1 base; bases outside gene matches: 10. The CDR3 totals 16 residues. Germline CDR1 is SEHNR and CDR2 is FQNEAQ (reference sequence). As DNA, the CDR3 is TGTGCCAGCAGCCCAGGAGGGACAGTCCAGAACACTGAAGCTTTCTTT. Its protein product is CASSPGGTVQNTEAFF.

The V and J genes are TRBV5-1 and TRBJ2-5; TRBD1 aligns across 8 bases. Germline values: CDR1 SGHRS, CDR2 YFSETQ. The CDR3 length is 14 residues. J gave up 5 bases and V 4 bases, and 7 bases lay outside the gene matches. The CDR3 coding sequence is TGCGCCAGCAGCCTAGGACAGGGCCGTGAGACCCAGTACTTC. Translation: CASSLGQGRETQYF. The variable domain in full, with the rest retrieved from reference TRBV5-1 and TRBJ2-5, is KAGVTQTPRYLIKTRGQQVTLSCSPISGHRSVSWYQQTPGQGLQFLFEYFSETQRNKGNFPGRFSGRQFSNSRSEMNVSTLELGDSALYLCASSLGQGRETQYFGPGTRLLVL.

The V call is TRBV9, the J call TRBJ2-3, with 9 positions matching TRBD1. The V and J ends lost 3 bases and 6 bases, in that order; junction bases with no gene match: 8. Germline values: CDR1 SGDLS, CDR2 YYNGEE. The CDR3 has 15 residues. The CDR3 region is CASSATRQGGDTQYF. DNA of the CDR3: TGTGCCAGCAGCGCAACGAGACAGGGGGGGGATACGCAGTATTTT. Full variable domain (remainder filled in from reference TRBV9 and TRBJ2-3): DSGVTQTPKHLITATGQRVTLRCSPRSGDLSVYWYQQSLDQGLQFLIQYYNGEERAKGNILERFSAQQFPDLHSELNLSSLELGDSALYFCASSATRQGGDTQYFGPGTRLTVL.

The chain employs TRBV19 and TRBJ1-1; D unclear. From germline, CDR1 is LNHDA and CDR2 SQIVND (reference sequence). The CDR3 covers 14 residues. V was cut by 5 bases and J by 0 bases, with 10 bases left in between. CDR3: CASSLEIMNTEAFF. The CDR3 region has the DNA TGTGCCAGTAGTCTTGAGATTATGAACACTGAAGCTTTCTTT.

The V gene is TRBV7-2, the J gene TRBJ2-5; weak D call: TRBD2 (6 bases). Between the trimmed V and J ends, which lost 4 bases and 9 bases, there was a span of 21 bases. The CDR3 has 15 residues. From germline, CDR1 is SGHTA and CDR2 FQGNSA. CDR3 residues: CASSYGRSGRGSQYF. CDR3 DNA sequence: TGTGCCAGCAGCTATGGGCGCTCCGGACGGGGGTCCCAGTACTTC.

Only a few counts were recorded for this clone. The rearrangement joins TRBV5-1 to TRBJ1-5; D is uncertain. V shed 4 bases and J shed 1 base, with 12 bases lying between them. The CDR3 is made up of 15 amino acids. Germline V gives CDR1 SGHRS, CDR2 YFSETQ. The CDR3 here is CASSKGPGSNQPQHF. DNA for the CDR3: TGCGCCAGCAGCAAAGGACCGGGGAGCAATCAGCCCCAGCATTTT.

The chain combines TRBV20-1 with TRBJ1-3, with no clear D. The CDR3 extends over 11 amino acids. In germline, CDR1 is DFQATT, CDR2 SNEGSKA (reference sequence). Trimming removed 3 bases from V and 7 bases from J, with 7 bases in between. The DNA of the CDR3 is TGCAGTGCTAGGCGAGGGAACACCATATATTTT. Translated: CSARRGNTIYF.